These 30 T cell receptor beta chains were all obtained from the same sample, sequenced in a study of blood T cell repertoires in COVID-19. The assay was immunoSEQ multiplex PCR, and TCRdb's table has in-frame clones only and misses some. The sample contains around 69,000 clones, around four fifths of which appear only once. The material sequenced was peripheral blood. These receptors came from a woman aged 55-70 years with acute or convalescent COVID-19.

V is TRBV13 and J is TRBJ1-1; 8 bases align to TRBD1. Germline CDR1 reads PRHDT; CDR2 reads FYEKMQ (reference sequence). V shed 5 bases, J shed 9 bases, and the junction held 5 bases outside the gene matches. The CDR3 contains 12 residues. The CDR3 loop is CASSPGQGKAFF. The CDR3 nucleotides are TGTGCCAGCAGCCCAGGACAGGGTAAAGCTTTCTTT.

The CDR3 bases are TGCGCCAGCAGCTTTTTGGGACTCGGACGGAACACCGGGGAGCTGTTTTTT. This sequence encodes CASSFLGLGRNTGELFF. The gene calls are TRBV5-1 and TRBJ2-2; tentatively, D is TRBD2 (6 bases). Deletions cut 2 bases from V and 1 base from J, with 15 bases between. Germline loops: CDR1 SGHRS, CDR2 YFSETQ. CDR3 length: 17 residues.

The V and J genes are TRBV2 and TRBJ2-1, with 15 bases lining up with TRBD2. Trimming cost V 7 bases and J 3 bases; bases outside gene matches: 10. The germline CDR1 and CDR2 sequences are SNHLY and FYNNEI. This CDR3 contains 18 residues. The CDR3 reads CASIVGLAGGPYYNEQFF. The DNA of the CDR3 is TGTGCCAGCATAGTTGGACTAGCGGGAGGGCCCTACTACAATGAGCAGTTCTTC.

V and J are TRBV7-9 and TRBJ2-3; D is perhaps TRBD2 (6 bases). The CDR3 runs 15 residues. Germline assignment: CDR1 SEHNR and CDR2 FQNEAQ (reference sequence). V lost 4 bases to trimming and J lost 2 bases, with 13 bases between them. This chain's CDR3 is CASSYGGQDTDTQYF. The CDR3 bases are TGTGCCAGCAGCTACGGAGGGCAGGACACAGATACGCAGTATTTT. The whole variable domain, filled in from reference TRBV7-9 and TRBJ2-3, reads DTGVSQNPRHKITKRGQNVTFRCDPISEHNRLYWYRQTLGQGPEFLTYFQNEAQLEKSRLLSDRFSAERPKGSFSTLEIQRTEQGDSAMYLCASSYGGQDTDTQYFGPGTRLTVL.

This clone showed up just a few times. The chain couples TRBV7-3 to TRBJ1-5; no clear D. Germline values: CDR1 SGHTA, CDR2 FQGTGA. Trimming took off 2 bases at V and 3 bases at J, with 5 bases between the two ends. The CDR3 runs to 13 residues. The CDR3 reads CASSLGPNQPQHF. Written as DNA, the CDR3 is TGTGCCAGCAGCTTAGGCCCCAATCAGCCCCAGCATTTT.

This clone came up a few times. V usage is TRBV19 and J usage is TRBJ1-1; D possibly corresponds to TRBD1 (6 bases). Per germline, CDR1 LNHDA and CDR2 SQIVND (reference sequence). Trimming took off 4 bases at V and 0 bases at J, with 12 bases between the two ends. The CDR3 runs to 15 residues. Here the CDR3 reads CASSKTGSVNTEAFF. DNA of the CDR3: TGTGCCAGTAGTAAGACAGGTAGTGTGAACACTGAAGCTTTCTTT.

CDR3: CAWSAWGRVGEKLFF. The CDR3, as DNA: TGTGCCTGGAGCGCCTGGGGCAGGGTCGGGGAAAAACTGTTTTTT. This chain joins TRBV30 and TRBJ1-4; possible D gene TRBD1, 5 bases. CDR1 and CDR2 from the germline V gene are GTSNPN and SVGIG (reference sequence). V gave up 3 bases and J gave up 8 bases, with 19 bases separating them. The CDR3 sequence is 15 residues long.

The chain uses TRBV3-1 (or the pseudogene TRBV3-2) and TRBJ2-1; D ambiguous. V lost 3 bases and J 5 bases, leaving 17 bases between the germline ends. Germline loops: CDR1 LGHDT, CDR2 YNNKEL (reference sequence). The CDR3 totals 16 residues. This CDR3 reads CASSHSTQDINNEQFF. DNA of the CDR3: TGTGCCAGCAGCCATTCCACTCAAGACATTAACAATGAGCAGTTCTTC.

The CDR3 loop reads CASSQYPGYNEQFF. Written as DNA, the CDR3 is TGTGCCAGCAGCCAATATCCGGGTTACAATGAGCAGTTCTTC. The chain carries TRBV14 and TRBJ2-1; D remains ambiguous. V was shortened by 2 bases and J by 4 bases, with 9 bases between the two germline ends. Germline V gene data show CDR1 as SGHDN and CDR2 as FVKESK. The CDR3 consists of 14 residues.

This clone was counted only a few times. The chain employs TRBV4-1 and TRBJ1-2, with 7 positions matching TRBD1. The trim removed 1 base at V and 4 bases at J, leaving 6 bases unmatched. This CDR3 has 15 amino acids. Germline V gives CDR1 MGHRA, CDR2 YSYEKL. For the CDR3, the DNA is TGCGCCAGCAGCCAAGGAGGGGACAGCACCTATGGCTACACCTTC. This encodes CASSQGGDSTYGYTF.

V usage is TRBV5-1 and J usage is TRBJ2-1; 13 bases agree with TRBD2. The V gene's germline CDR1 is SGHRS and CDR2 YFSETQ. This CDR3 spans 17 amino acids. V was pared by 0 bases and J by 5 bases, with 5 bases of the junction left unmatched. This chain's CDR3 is CASSLELAGGFNNEQFF. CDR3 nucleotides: TGCGCCAGCAGCTTGGAACTAGCGGGAGGGTTTAACAATGAGCAGTTCTTC.

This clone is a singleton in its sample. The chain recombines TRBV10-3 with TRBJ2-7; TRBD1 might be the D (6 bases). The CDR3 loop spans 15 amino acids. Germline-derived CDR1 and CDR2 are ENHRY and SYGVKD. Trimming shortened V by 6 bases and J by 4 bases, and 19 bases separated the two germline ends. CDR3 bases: TGTGCCATCAGCGCTCGTCCTGGGCAGGGGTACGAGCAGTACTTC. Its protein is CAISARPGQGYEQYF.

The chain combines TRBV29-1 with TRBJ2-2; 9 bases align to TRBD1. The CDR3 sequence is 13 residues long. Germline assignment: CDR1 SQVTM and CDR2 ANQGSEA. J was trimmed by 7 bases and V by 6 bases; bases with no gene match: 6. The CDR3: CSVDRGNGGELFF. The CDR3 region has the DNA TGCAGCGTCGACAGGGGGAATGGCGGGGAGCTGTTTTTT.

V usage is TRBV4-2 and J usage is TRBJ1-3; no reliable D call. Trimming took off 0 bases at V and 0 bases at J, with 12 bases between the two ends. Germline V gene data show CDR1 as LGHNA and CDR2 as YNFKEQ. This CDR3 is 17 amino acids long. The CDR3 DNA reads TGTGCCAGCAGCCAAGATCGGGCGGGGAGCTCTGGAAACACCATATATTTT. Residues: CASSQDRAGSSGNTIYF.

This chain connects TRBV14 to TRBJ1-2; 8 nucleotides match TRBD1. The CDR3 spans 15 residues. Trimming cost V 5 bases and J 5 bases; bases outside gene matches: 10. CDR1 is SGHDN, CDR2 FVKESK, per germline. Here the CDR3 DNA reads TGTGCCAGCAGCGACGTGGCAGGGACAGGTTATGGCTACACCTTC. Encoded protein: CASSDVAGTGYGYTF.

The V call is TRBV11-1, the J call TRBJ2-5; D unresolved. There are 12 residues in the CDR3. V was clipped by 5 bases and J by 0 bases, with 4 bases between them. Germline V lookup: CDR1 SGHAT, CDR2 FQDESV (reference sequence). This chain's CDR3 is CASSQYQETQYF. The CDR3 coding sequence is TGTGCCAGCAGCCAGTACCAAGAGACCCAGTACTTC.

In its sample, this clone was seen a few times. CDR3 protein: CASSLPFKGQAHEQYF. The DNA for the CDR3 is TGTGCCAGCAGCTTACCCTTCAAAGGACAGGCCCACGAGCAGTACTTC. The rearrangement links TRBV11-2 to TRBJ2-7, with 7 bases matching TRBD1. There are 16 residues in the CDR3. The V and J ends lost 2 bases and 5 bases, in that order; junction bases with no gene match: 12. Germline V gene lookup returns CDR1 SGHAT and CDR2 FQNNGV.

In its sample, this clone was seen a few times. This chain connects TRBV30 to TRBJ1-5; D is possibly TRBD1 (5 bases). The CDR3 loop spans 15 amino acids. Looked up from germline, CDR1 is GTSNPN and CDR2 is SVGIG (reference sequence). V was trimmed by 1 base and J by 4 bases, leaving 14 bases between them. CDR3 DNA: TGTGCCTGGAGTGAGGGACTTCTCCCAAATCAGCCCCAGCATTTT. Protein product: CAWSEGLLPNQPQHF.

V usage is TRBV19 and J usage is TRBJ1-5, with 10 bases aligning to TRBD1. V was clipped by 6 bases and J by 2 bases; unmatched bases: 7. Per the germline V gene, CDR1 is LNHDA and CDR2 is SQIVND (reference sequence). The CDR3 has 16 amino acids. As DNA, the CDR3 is TGTGCCAGTAGAAGTTCCGGGACAGGGGGCAATCAGCCCCAGCATTTT. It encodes CASRSSGTGGNQPQHF.

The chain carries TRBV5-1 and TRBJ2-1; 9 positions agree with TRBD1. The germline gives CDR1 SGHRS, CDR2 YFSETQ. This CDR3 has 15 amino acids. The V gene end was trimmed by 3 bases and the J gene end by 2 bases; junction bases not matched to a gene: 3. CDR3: CASSSGTGTYNEQFF. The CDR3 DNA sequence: TGCGCCAGCAGCTCCGGGACAGGGACCTACAATGAGCAGTTCTTC.

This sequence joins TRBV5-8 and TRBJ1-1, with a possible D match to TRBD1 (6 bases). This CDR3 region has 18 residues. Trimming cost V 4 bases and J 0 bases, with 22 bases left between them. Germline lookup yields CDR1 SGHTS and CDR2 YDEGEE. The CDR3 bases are TGTGCCAGCAGCCCCCCCCCACAAACAGGGAACATGAACACTGAAGCTTTCTTT. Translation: CASSPPPQTGNMNTEAFF.

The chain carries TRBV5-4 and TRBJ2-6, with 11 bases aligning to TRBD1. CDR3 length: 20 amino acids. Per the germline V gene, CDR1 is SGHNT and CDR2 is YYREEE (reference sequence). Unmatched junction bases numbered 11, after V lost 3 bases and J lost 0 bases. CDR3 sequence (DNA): TGTGCCAGCAGCTCTACTAGGACAGGGGGCACGGGCTCTGGGGCCAACGTCCTGACTTTC. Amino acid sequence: CASSSTRTGGTGSGANVLTF.

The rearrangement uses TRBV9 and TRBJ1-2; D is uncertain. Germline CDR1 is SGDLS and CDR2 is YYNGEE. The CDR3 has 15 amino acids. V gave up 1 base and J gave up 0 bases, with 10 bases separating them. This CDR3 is CASSVLSDTNYGYTF. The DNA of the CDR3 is TGTGCCAGCAGCGTATTGTCAGATACTAACTATGGCTACACCTTC.

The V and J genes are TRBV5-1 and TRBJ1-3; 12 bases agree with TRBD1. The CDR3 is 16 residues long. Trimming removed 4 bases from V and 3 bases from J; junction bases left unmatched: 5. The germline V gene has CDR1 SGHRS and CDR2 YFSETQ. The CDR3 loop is CASSAGTGGYGNTIYF. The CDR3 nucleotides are TGCGCCAGCAGCGCCGGGACAGGGGGCTATGGAAACACCATATATTTT.

DNA of the CDR3: TGCAGCGCCCAGACGGGGAATCATCGTGGAAACACCATATATTTT. This encodes CSAQTGNHRGNTIYF. The chain carries TRBV29-1 and TRBJ1-3, with D uncertain. V was shortened by 7 bases and J by 3 bases, with 19 bases between the two germline ends. The CDR3 length is 15 residues. Germline CDR1 is SQVTM and CDR2 is ANQGSEA.

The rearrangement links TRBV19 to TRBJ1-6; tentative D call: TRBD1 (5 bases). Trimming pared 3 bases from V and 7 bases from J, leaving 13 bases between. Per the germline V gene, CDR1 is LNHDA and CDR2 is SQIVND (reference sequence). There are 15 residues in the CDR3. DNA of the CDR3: TGTGCCAGTAGTATGACCCAGGGAACGAATTCACCCCTCCACTTT. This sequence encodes CASSMTQGTNSPLHF.

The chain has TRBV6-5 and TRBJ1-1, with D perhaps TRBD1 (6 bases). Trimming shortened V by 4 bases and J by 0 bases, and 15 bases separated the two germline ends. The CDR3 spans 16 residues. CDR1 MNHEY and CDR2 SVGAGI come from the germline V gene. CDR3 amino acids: CASSSPGDPVNTEAFF. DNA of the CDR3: TGTGCCAGCAGTTCCCCAGGGGACCCGGTGAACACTGAAGCTTTCTTT.

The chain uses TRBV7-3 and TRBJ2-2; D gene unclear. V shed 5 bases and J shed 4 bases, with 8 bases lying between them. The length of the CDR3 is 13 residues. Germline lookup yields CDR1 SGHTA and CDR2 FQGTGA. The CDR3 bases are TGTGCCAGCAGCCCCCAGATCACCGGGGAGCTGTTTTTT. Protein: CASSPQITGELFF.

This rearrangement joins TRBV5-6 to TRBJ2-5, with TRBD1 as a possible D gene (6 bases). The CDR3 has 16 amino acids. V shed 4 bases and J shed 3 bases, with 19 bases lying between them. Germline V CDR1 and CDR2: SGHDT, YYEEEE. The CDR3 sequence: CASSRPHREWKETQYF. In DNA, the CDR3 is TGTGCCAGCAGCCGTCCCCACAGGGAGTGGAAAGAGACCCAGTACTTC.

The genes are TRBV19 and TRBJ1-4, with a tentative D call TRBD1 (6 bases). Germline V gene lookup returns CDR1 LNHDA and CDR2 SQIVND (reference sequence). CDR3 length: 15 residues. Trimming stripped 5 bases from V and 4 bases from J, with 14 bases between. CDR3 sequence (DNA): TGTGCCAGTAGTCGAATACAGGGTTATAATGAAAAACTGTTTTTT. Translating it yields CASSRIQGYNEKLFF.